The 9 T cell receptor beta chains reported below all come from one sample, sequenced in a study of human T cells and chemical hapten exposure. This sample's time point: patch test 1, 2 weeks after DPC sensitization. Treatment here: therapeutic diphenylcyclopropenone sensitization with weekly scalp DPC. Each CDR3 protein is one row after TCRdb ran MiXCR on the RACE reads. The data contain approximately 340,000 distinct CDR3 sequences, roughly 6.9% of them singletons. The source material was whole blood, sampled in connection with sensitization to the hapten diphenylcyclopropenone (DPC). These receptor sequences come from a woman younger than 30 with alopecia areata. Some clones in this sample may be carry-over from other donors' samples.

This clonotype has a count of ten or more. This CDR3 is CASSFRLAKNIQYF. The CDR3 nucleotides read TGTGCCAGCAGCTTTCGACTAGCCAAAAACATTCAGTACTTC. This sequence joins TRBV7-2 and TRBJ2-4; D not resolved. This CDR3 has 14 amino acids. Trimming removed 3 bases from V and 0 bases from J, with 6 bases in between. In germline, CDR1 is SGHTA, CDR2 FQGNSA.

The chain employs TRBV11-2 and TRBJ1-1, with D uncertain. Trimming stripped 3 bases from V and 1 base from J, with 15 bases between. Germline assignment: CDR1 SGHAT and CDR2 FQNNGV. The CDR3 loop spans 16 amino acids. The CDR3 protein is CASSFRHRVPNTEAFF. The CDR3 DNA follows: TGTGCCAGCAGCTTTCGCCACCGGGTTCCGAACACTGAAGCTTTCTTT.

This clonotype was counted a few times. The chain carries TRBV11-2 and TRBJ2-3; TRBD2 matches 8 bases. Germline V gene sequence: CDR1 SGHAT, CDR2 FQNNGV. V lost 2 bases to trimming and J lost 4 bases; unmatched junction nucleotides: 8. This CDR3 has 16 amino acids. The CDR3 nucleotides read TGTGCCAGCAGCTTAAGAAGGACGGGGGGGCCAGATACGCAGTATTTT. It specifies CASSLRRTGGPDTQYF.

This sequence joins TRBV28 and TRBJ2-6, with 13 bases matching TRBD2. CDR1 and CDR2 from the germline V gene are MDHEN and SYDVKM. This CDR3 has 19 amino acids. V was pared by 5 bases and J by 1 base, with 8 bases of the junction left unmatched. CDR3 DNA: TGTGCCAGCAGTCACCCGACTAGCGGGGGGAGTTCTGGGGCCAACGTCCTGACTTTC. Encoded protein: CASSHPTSGGSSGANVLTF.

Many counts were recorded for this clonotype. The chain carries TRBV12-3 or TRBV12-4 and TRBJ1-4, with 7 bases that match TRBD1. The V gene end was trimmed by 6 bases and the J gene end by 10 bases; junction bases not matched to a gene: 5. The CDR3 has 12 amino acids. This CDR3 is CASRLDRLKLFF. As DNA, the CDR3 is TGTGCCAGCAGGTTGGACAGGCTAAAACTGTTTTTT.

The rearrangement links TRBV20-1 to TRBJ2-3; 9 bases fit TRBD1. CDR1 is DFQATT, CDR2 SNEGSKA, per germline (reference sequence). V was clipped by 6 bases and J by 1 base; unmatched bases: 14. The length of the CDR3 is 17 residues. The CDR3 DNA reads TGCAGTGCCCACTCGTCCGGGAACAGGGGGCGCACAGATACGCAGTATTTT. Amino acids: CSAHSSGNRGRTDTQYF.

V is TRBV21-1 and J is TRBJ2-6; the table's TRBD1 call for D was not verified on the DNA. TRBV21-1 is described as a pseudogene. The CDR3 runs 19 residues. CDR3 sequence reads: CASIKLRDSAYSGANVLTF. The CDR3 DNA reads TGTGCCAGCATCAAACTGCGGGACAGCGCCTACTCTGGGGCCAACGTCCTGACTTTC.

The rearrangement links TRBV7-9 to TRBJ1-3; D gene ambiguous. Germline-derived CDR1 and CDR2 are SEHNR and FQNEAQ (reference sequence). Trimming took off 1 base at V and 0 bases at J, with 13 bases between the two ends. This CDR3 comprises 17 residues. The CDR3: CASSLGSARSSGNTIYF. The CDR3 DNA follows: TGTGCCAGCAGCTTAGGATCTGCCAGAAGCTCTGGAAACACCATATATTTT.

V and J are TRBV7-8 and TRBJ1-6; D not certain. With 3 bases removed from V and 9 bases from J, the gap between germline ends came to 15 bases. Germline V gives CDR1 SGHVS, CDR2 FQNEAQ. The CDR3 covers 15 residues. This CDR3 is CASSFESGFRSPLHF. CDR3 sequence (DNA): TGTGCCAGCAGCTTTGAGTCGGGGTTCCGTTCACCCCTCCACTTT.